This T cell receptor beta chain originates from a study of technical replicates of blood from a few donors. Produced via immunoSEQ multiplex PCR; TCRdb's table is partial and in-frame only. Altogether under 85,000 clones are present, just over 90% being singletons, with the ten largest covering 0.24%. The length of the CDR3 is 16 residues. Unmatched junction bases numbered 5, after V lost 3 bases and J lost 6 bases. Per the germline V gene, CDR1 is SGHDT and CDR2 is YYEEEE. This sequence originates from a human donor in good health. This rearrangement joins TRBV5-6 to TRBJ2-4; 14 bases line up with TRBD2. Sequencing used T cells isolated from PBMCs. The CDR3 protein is CASSSYGTSGGNIQYF. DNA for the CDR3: TGTGCCAGCAGCTCATATGGGACTAGCGGGGGAAACATTCAGTACTTC.